This paragraph covers one T cell receptor (beta chain) sequence. The V and J ends lost 2 bases and 1 base respectively, with 12 bases between them. From germline, CDR1 is MNHEY and CDR2 SVGAGI. CDR3 length: 16 amino acids. This entry is derived from a study of cytomegalovirus exposure and HLA in healthy donors. PCR primers comprised 60 Vbeta and 13 Jbeta primers. Produced via immunoSEQ multiplex PCR; TCRdb's table is partial and in-frame only. This listing includes about 170,000 clones. This sequence was found in a woman younger than 30 in good health and CMV-seropositive. The source material was PBMCs. The rearrangement joins TRBV6-5 to TRBJ1-3; a possible D gene is TRBD1 (5 bases). The CDR3 DNA is TGTGCCAGCAGTTACGACAGAACCCAGTCTGGAAACACCATATATTTT. Protein product: CASSYDRTQSGNTIYF.